These 28 T cell receptor beta chains were all obtained from the same sample, sequenced in a study of cytomegalovirus exposure and HLA in healthy donors (dated by TCRdb to 2016 to 2017). Receptor libraries were prepared by the immunoSEQ multiplex PCR assay. For the multiplex PCR, a mixture combining 60 forward primers for TCR Vbeta segments and 13 reverse primers for TCR Jbeta segments was used. TCRdb stores this immuneACCESS table with in-frame sequences only. Part of the clones is absent; in the studies checked, under half of the shortfall reflects unresolved V genes, and no reason is known for the rest. The sample has roughly 100,000 clones on record, 82% of them singletons. The top ten constitute 3.8% of the sample. The specimen sequenced was PBMCs. These receptors originate from a man aged 50-59 years in good health and CMV-seronegative.

The chain recombines TRBV6-1 with TRBJ2-1; possible D gene TRBD2, 6 bases. The CDR3 consists of 16 residues. Per germline, CDR1 MNHNS and CDR2 SASEGT. V was trimmed by 2 bases and J by 3 bases, leaving 14 bases between them. The DNA of the CDR3 is TGTGCCAGCAGTGAAAAAGACGGGGGACTCTACAATGAGCAGTTCTTC. This encodes CASSEKDGGLYNEQFF.

This clone was recorded a few times. This sequence joins TRBV6-5 and TRBJ2-7; weak D call: TRBD1 (7 bases). The CDR3 covers 13 residues. The V end lost 5 bases, the J end lost 5 bases, and 13 bases lay between the germline ends. Germline loops: CDR1 MNHEY, CDR2 SVGAGI. The CDR3, as DNA: TGTGCCAGCAGTAGACAGGGAGGCGACGAGCAGTACTTC. As protein: CASSRQGGDEQYF.

This chain connects TRBV5-1 to TRBJ2-7, with 14 bases identical to TRBD2. This CDR3 comprises 15 residues. The ends lost 4 bases at V and 5 bases at J; junction bases unmatched: 5. The germline CDR1 and CDR2 sequences are SGHRS and YFSETQ. For the CDR3, the DNA is TGCGCCAGCAGCCCTGGACTAGCGGGAGGTGACGAGCAGTACTTC. Translating gives CASSPGLAGGDEQYF. The full variable domain, with the rest looked up from reference TRBV5-1 and TRBJ2-7, is KAGVTQTPRYLIKTRGQQVTLSCSPISGHRSVSWYQQTPGQGLQFLFEYFSETQRNKGNFPGRFSGRQFSNSRSEMNVSTLELGDSALYLCASSPGLAGGDEQYFGPGTRLTVT.

This clone was seen a handful of times. The chain links TRBV4-2 to TRBJ2-3; 7 nucleotides agree with TRBD2. The CDR3 sequence is 15 residues long. V trimming: 0 bases; J trimming: 5 bases; junction bases outside the gene matches: 5. Germline CDR1 LGHNA, CDR2 YNFKEQ. The CDR3 bases are TGTGCCAGCAGCCAAGATGGACTAGTGGGAGATACGCAGTATTTT. Translated: CASSQDGLVGDTQYF.

This clone has just one count. This chain links TRBV18 with TRBJ1-3; D is perhaps TRBD1 (5 bases). CDR1 and CDR2 from the germline V gene are KGHSH and LQKENI. The CDR3 has 17 residues. V was trimmed by 3 bases and J by 2 bases, leaving 17 bases between them. CDR3 coding DNA: TGTGCCAGCTCACCGACTTATTTTGGGACTGCTGGAAACACCATATATTTT. It codes for CASSPTYFGTAGNTIYF.

The rearrangement links TRBV11-2 to TRBJ2-5, with 7 positions matching TRBD2. V shed 1 base, J shed 5 bases, and the junction held 10 bases outside the gene matches. Looked up from germline, CDR1 is SGHAT and CDR2 is FQNNGV. The CDR3 loop spans 16 amino acids. The CDR3 here is CASSLAPSGRGETQYF. DNA for the CDR3: TGTGCCAGCAGCTTAGCCCCTAGCGGACGGGGGGAGACCCAGTACTTC.

The chain joins TRBV6-5 to TRBJ1-2; TRBD1 matches at 7 bases. V lost 0 bases, J lost 9 bases, and 4 bases stayed unmatched. The CDR3 length is 13 residues. Germline lookup yields CDR1 MNHEY and CDR2 SVGAGI. The CDR3 nucleotides read TGTGCCAGCAGTTACTCCGGACAGGCTAGCTACACCTTC. Translation gives CASSYSGQASYTF.

This rearrangement joins TRBV4-1 to TRBJ1-1; the D gene is possibly TRBD1 (5 bases). The CDR3 extends over 14 amino acids. In germline, CDR1 is MGHRA, CDR2 YSYEKL. V was clipped by 2 bases and J by 3 bases, with 10 bases between them. CDR3 in DNA: TGCGCCAGCAGCCAACAGGGATGGGACACTGAAGCTTTCTTT. Translated: CASSQQGWDTEAFF.

The chain joins TRBV10-1 to TRBJ2-3; possible D gene TRBD2, 5 bases. V was pared by 2 bases and J by 2 bases, with 14 bases between. The CDR3 consists of 16 residues. Germline assignment: CDR1 WNHNN and CDR2 SYGVQD (reference sequence). CDR3 sequence: CASSEGSRGPTDTQYF. The CDR3, as DNA: TGCGCCAGCAGTGAGGGGTCGAGAGGGCCCACAGATACGCAGTATTTT.

The CDR3 is CASSQDTNSAYEQYF. As DNA, the CDR3 is TGTGCCAGCAGCCAAGACACGAACAGTGCCTACGAGCAGTACTTC. This chain uses TRBV4-2 with TRBJ2-7, with unresolved D. V was trimmed by 0 bases and J by 2 bases, leaving 11 bases between them. CDR3 length equals 15 residues. Germline V gives CDR1 LGHNA, CDR2 YNFKEQ.

The J gene is TRBJ2-5, the V gene TRBV6-1; no reliable D call. Germline CDR1 MNHNS, CDR2 SASEGT. The CDR3 is 12 residues long. Trimming removed 10 bases at V and 5 bases at J, with 14 bases between. The CDR3 loop is CANPERWETQYF. CDR3 in DNA: TGTGCCAACCCCGAGAGATGGGAGACCCAGTACTTC.

The chain combines TRBV28 with TRBJ2-7; 9 bases fit TRBD1. CDR1 and CDR2 (germline): MDHEN, SYDVKM. Trimming took 6 bases from V and 5 from J; bases not matched to a gene: 11. The CDR3 covers 15 residues. In nucleotides, the CDR3 is TGTGCCAGCAGCCTAGCTGGACAGGGGACCAACGAGCAGTACTTC. Its translation is CASSLAGQGTNEQYF.

This chain uses TRBV5-4 with TRBJ1-1; 10 nucleotides align to TRBD1. The V and J ends lost 6 bases and 5 bases, in that order; junction bases with no gene match: 7. Germline V gene sequence: CDR1 SGHNT, CDR2 YYREEE (reference sequence). The CDR3 consists of 14 residues. The chain's CDR3 is CASIDRGRVTEAFF. CDR3 sequence (DNA): TGTGCCAGCATCGACAGGGGGCGTGTTACTGAAGCTTTCTTT.

The rearrangement uses TRBV6-1 and TRBJ1-3; the match to TRBD1 covers 8 bases. J lost 3 bases, V lost 1 base, and 5 bases had no gene match. The CDR3 has 16 amino acids. Looked up from germline, CDR1 is MNHNS and CDR2 is SASEGT. CDR3 loop: CASSEGQGRGGNTIYF. The CDR3 DNA sequence: TGTGCCAGCAGTGAAGGACAGGGGAGAGGTGGAAACACCATATATTTT.

As to this clone: The same CDR3 arises from other DNA sequences in this sample as well. J is TRBJ2-5 and V is TRBV6-5, with TRBD1 matching over 10 bases. Losses at the gene ends were 0 bases for V and 5 bases for J; bases not matched to a gene: 0. Germline CDR1 and CDR2: MNHEY and SVGAGI. This CDR3 spans 14 amino acids. The CDR3 DNA follows: TGTGCCAGCAGTTACTCGACAGGGGGCGAGACCCAGTACTTC. This gives the protein CASSYSTGGETQYF.

The chain uses TRBV11-2 and TRBJ2-3; 7 bases match TRBD1. From germline, CDR1 is SGHAT and CDR2 FQNNGV. The V segment lost 4 bases and the J segment 2 bases; nucleotides outside the gene matches: 3. CDR3 length: 14 amino acids. CDR3 residues: CASSSGTDTDTQYF. The CDR3 region has the DNA TGTGCCAGCAGCTCCGGGACAGACACAGATACGCAGTATTTT.

The rearrangement links TRBV7-6 to TRBJ2-5, with 14 bases aligning to TRBD2. The CDR3 has 16 amino acids. The trim removed 5 bases at V and 5 bases at J, leaving 7 bases unmatched. Germline assignment: CDR1 SGHVS and CDR2 FNYEAQ. The CDR3 nucleotides read TGTGCCAGCAGCCAGCCGGGACTAGCGGGAGTGGAGACCCAGTACTTC. It codes for CASSQPGLAGVETQYF.

This clone was seen a handful of times. This chain joins TRBV21-1 and TRBJ2-2; the tabulated D call, TRBD1, remains unverified against the DNA. TRBV21-1 is a recognized pseudogene. This CDR3 has 17 residues. CDR3 DNA: TGTGCCAGCAGCAACAGGGACAGCGGGCAGAACACCGGGGAGCTGTTTTTT. It codes for CASSNRDSGQNTGELFF.

This chain uses TRBV4-1 with TRBJ1-5; TRBD1 is a possible D gene (6 bases). The CDR3 spans 16 residues. Germline V gene data show CDR1 as MGHRA and CDR2 as YSYEKL. Trimming pared 3 bases from V and 5 bases from J, leaving 17 bases between. The CDR3 protein is CASSHITQGLYQPQHF. CDR3 in DNA: TGCGCCAGCAGCCATATCACACAGGGATTGTATCAGCCCCAGCATTTT.

The chain joins TRBV11-3 to TRBJ2-3; 8 nucleotides agree with TRBD2. The J segment lost 1 base and the V segment lost 1 base, leaving 10 bases of the junction unmatched. CDR1 is SGHNT and CDR2 is YENEEA in the germline V gene. The CDR3 has 18 amino acids. CDR3 amino acids: CASSLGAAGAPGTDTQYF. CDR3 coding DNA: TGTGCCAGCAGCTTAGGTGCAGCGGGAGCCCCAGGCACAGATACGCAGTATTTT.

The chain uses TRBV29-1 and TRBJ1-4; 7 bases map to TRBD1. Germline V gene lookup returns CDR1 SQVTM and CDR2 ANQGSEA. Germline trimming cut 4 bases from V and 8 bases from J; bases unmatched to any gene: 7. This CDR3 is 13 amino acids long. The CDR3 region is CSVGGRGAEKLFF. CDR3 in DNA: TGCAGCGTTGGGGGCAGGGGGGCGGAAAAACTGTTTTTT. The full variable domain, completed using reference TRBV29-1 and TRBJ1-4, is SAVISQKPSRDICQRGTSLTIQCQVDSQVTMMFWYRQQPGQSLTLIATANQGSEATYESGFVIDKFPISRPNLTFSTLTVSNMSPEDSSIYLCSVGGRGAEKLFFGSGTQLSVL.

The genes are TRBV19 and TRBJ1-2; the D is unclear. The V end was cut by 6 bases, the J end by 7 bases, with 30 bases between. Germline V gene lookup returns CDR1 LNHDA and CDR2 SQIVND (reference sequence). The CDR3 has 18 amino acids. CDR3 amino acids: CASRYLTSGREGRGGYTF. CDR3 sequence (DNA): TGTGCCAGTAGATATTTAACTTCTGGACGGGAAGGACGTGGTGGCTACACCTTC. Together with reference TRBV19 and TRBJ1-2, the CDR3 gives the full variable domain: DGGITQSPKYLFRKEGQNVTLSCEQNLNHDAMYWYRQDPGQGLRLIYYSQIVNDFQKGDIAEGYSVSREKKESFPLTVTSAQKNPTAFYLCASRYLTSGREGRGGYTFGSGTRLTVV.

The chain is built from TRBV5-1 and TRBJ1-1; 10 nucleotides match TRBD1. Looked up from germline, CDR1 is SGHRS and CDR2 is YFSETQ. The CDR3 is made up of 15 amino acids. Trimming at V came to 2 bases and at J to 4 bases, leaving 5 bases not matched to a gene. Written as DNA, the CDR3 is TGCGCCAGCAGCTTAGGGACAGGGGAGGGCACTGAAGCTTTCTTT. This gives the protein CASSLGTGEGTEAFF.

The rearrangement uses TRBV5-5 and TRBJ1-1, with D maybe TRBD1 (5 bases). The V end lost 0 bases, the J end lost 4 bases, and 13 bases lay between the germline ends. Germline CDR1 is SGHKS and CDR2 is YYEKEE (reference sequence). The CDR3 consists of 15 residues. CDR3 DNA sequence: TGTGCCAGCAGCTTGGGGCCGACAGTCGGCACTGAAGCTTTCTTT. Amino acids: CASSLGPTVGTEAFF.

The chain is built from TRBV5-4 and TRBJ2-5; 7 bases fit TRBD1. The V gene's germline CDR1 is SGHNT and CDR2 YYREEE (reference sequence). The CDR3 consists of 13 residues. Trimming cost V 4 bases and J 3 bases; bases outside gene matches: 3. CDR3 DNA sequence: TGTGCCAGCAGCATTGGGACAGAAGAGACCCAGTACTTC. Amino acid sequence: CASSIGTEETQYF.

The chain uses TRBV30 and TRBJ1-3, with D possibly being TRBD1 (6 bases). Between the trimmed V and J ends, which lost 5 bases and 3 bases, there was a span of 11 bases. The CDR3 contains 13 residues. CDR1 is GTSNPN and CDR2 is SVGIG in the germline V gene (reference sequence). The CDR3 DNA reads as TGTGCCTGGTCCACAGGGAATGGAAACACCATATATTTT. Its translation: CAWSTGNGNTIYF. Full variable domain (remainder filled in from reference TRBV30 and TRBJ1-3): SQTIHQWPATLVQPVGSPLSLECTVEGTSNPNLYWYRQAAGRGLQLLFYSVGIGQISSEVPQNLSASRPQDRQFILSSKKLLLSDSGFYLCAWSTGNGNTIYFGEGSWLTVV.

J is TRBJ2-1 and V is TRBV7-2, with TRBD2 matching 7 bases. The CDR3 loop spans 14 amino acids. V lost 2 bases and J lost 5; bases outside the gene matches: 3. Germline CDR1 and CDR2: SGHTA and FQGNSA. CDR3 sequence (DNA): TGTGCCAGCAGCTTAATGCTAGCGGACAATGAGCAGTTCTTC. This gives the protein CASSLMLADNEQFF.

The V and J genes are TRBV5-1 and TRBJ2-7, with 8 bases identical to TRBD1. The CDR3 length is 19 residues. Losses at the gene ends were 0 bases for V and 1 base for J; bases not matched to a gene: 15. Per germline, CDR1 SGHRS and CDR2 YFSETQ. The DNA for the CDR3 is TGCGCCAGCAGCTTGGCCCGTATGGGACAGGACTACCTTTCCTACGAGCAGTACTTC. This encodes CASSLARMGQDYLSYEQYF.